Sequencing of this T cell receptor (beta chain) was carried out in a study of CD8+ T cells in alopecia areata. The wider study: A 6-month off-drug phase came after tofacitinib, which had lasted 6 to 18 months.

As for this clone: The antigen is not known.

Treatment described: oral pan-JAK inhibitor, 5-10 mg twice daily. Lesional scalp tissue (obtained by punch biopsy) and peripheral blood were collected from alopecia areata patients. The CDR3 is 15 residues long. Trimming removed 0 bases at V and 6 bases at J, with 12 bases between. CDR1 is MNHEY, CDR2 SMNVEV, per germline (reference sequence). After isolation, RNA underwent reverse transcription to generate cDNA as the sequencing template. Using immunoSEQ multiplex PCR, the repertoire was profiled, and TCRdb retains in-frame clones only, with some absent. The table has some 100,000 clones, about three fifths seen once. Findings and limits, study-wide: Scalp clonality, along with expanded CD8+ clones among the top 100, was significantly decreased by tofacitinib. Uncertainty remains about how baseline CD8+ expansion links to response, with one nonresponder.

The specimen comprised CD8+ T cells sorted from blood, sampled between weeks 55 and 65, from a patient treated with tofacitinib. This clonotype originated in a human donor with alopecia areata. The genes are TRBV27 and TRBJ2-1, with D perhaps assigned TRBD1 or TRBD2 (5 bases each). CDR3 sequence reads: CASSLSLAGANEQFF. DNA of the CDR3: TGTGCCAGCAGTTTATCATTAGCCGGGGCCAATGAGCAGTTCTTC.